Listed below are T cell receptor beta chains from one sample, sequenced in a study of blood T cell repertoires in COVID-19. Profiled with immunoSEQ multiplex PCR; TCRdb holds only in-frame clones, not every one. The sample has just over 75,000 clones, around 88% seen once; the top ten hold nearly 5%. Input material: peripheral blood. The receptors stem from a woman aged 80 or over with active or convalescent COVID-19. Both conserved end residues are part of each CDR3. Each record gives: CDR3 length, V gene, J gene, D gene, clone size, CDR3 protein, CDR3 DNA. D genes are given only for firm matches. For some rows the clone size is stated as once, few or many, or as a class when expanded; others skip it.

cdr3_length: 16; v_call: TRBV5-6; j_call: TRBJ2-7; d_call: TRBD2; clone_size: -; cdr3_aa: CASSQRTAGGFSPQYF; cdr3_nt: TGTGCCAGCAGTCAACGGACGGCGGGGGGGTTTTCTCCGCAGTACTTC
cdr3_length: 15; v_call: TRBV19; j_call: TRBJ2-1; d_call: TRBD2; clone_size: once; cdr3_aa: CASRNIAGVMNEQFF; cdr3_nt: TGTGCCAGTAGGAATATAGCGGGAGTTATGAATGAGCAGTTCTTC
cdr3_length: 16; v_call: TRBV19; j_call: TRBJ2-1; d_call: -; clone_size: -; cdr3_aa: CASSIDTIGSYNEQFF; cdr3_nt: TGTGCCAGTAGTATCGACACGATAGGCTCCTACAATGAGCAGTTCTTC
cdr3_length: 12; v_call: TRBV9; j_call: TRBJ1-1; d_call: -; clone_size: once; cdr3_aa: CASSVDQREAFF; cdr3_nt: TGTGCCAGCAGCGTAGACCAACGGGAAGCTTTCTTT
cdr3_length: 17; v_call: TRBV5-4; j_call: TRBJ1-3; d_call: -; clone_size: -; cdr3_aa: CASSLEPAVRRGNTIYF; cdr3_nt: TGTGCCAGCAGCTTGGAACCGGCTGTCAGGCGTGGAAACACCATATATTTT
cdr3_length: 14; v_call: TRBV6-6; j_call: TRBJ2-5; d_call: TRBD2; clone_size: -; cdr3_aa: CASSYWGGGETQYF; cdr3_nt: TGTGCCAGCAGTTACTGGGGGGGTGGGGAGACCCAGTACTTC
cdr3_length: 17; v_call: TRBV3-1/TRBV3-2; j_call: TRBJ1-3; d_call: TRBD1; clone_size: -; cdr3_aa: CASSQAGTGLSGNTIYF; cdr3_nt: TGTGCCAGCAGCCAAGCCGGGACAGGGCTCTCTGGAAACACCATATATTTT
cdr3_length: 14; v_call: TRBV6-1; j_call: TRBJ1-5; d_call: -; clone_size: -; cdr3_aa: CASSEGGGRQPQHF; cdr3_nt: TGTGCCAGCAGTGAAGGGGGGGGAAGGCAGCCCCAGCATTTT
cdr3_length: 16; v_call: TRBV7-3; j_call: TRBJ2-3; d_call: TRBD2; clone_size: -; cdr3_aa: CASSSSGGLGRDTQYF; cdr3_nt: TGTGCCAGCAGCTCCAGCGGGGGACTCGGGAGGGATACGCAGTATTTT
cdr3_length: 14; v_call: TRBV2; j_call: TRBJ2-7; d_call: TRBD1; clone_size: few; cdr3_aa: CASARQGAVNEQYF; cdr3_nt: TGTGCCAGCGCCCGACAGGGGGCGGTGAACGAGCAGTACTTC
cdr3_length: 11; v_call: TRBV5-1; j_call: TRBJ2-1; d_call: -; clone_size: -; cdr3_aa: CASSLYNEQFF; cdr3_nt: TGCGCCAGCAGCCTCTACAATGAGCAGTTCTTC
cdr3_length: 15; v_call: TRBV3-1/TRBV3-2; j_call: TRBJ1-1; d_call: TRBD1; clone_size: -; cdr3_aa: CASSRWGQANTEAFF; cdr3_nt: TGTGCCAGCAGCAGATGGGGACAGGCGAACACTGAAGCTTTCTTT
cdr3_length: 15; v_call: TRBV27; j_call: TRBJ2-7; d_call: TRBD1; clone_size: -; cdr3_aa: CASSTPRGQGYEQYF; cdr3_nt: TGTGCCAGCAGTACACCCCGGGGACAGGGTTACGAGCAGTACTTC